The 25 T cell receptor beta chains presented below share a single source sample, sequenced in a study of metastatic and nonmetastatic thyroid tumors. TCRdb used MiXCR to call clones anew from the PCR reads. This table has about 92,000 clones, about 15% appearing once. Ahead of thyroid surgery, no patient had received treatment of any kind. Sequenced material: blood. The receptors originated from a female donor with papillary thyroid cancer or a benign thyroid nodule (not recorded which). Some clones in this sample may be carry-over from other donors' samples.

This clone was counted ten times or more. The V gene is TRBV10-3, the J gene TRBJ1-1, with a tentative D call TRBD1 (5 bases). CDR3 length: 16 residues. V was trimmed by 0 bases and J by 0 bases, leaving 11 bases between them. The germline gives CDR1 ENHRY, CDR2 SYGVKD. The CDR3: CAISESSGRLNTEAFF. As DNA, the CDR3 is TGTGCCATCAGTGAGTCCTCGGGGCGATTGAACACTGAAGCTTTCTTT.

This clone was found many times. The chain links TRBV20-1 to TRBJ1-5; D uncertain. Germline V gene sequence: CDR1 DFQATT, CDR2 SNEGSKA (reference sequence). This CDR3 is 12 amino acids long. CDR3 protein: CSSTRKGQPQHF. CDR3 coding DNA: TGCAGCAGCACGAGAAAGGGCCAGCCCCAGCATTTT.

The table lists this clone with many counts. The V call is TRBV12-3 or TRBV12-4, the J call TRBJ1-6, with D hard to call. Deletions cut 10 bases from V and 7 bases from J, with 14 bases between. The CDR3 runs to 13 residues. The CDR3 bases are TGTGCCACCCGCGGGGTATGGAATTCACCCCTCCACTTT. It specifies CATRGVWNSPLHF.

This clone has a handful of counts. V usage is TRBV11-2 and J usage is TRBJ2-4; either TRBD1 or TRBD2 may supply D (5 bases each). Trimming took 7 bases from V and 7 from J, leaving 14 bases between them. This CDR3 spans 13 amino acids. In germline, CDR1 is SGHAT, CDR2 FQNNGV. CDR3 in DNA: TGTGCCAGCACCAGTTGGGGGTGGAACATTCAGTACTTC. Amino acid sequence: CASTSWGWNIQYF.

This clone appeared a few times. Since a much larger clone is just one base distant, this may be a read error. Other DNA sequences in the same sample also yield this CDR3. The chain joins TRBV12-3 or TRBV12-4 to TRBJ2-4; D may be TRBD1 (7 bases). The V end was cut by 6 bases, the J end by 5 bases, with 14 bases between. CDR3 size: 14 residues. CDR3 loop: CASSRGTEENIQYF. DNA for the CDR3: TGTGCCAGCAGCCGGGGGACAGAGGAAAACATTCAGTACTTC.

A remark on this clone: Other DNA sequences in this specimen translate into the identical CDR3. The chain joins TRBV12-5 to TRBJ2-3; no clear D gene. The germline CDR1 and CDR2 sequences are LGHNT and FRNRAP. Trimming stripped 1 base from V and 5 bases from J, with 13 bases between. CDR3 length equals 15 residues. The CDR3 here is CASGLGVGNLDTQYF. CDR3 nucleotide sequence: TGTGCTAGTGGTTTGGGGGTTGGTAACCTAGATACGCAGTATTTT. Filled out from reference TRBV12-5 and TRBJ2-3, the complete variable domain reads DARVTQTPRHKVTEMGQEVTMRCQPILGHNTVFWYRQTMMQGLELLAYFRNRAPLDDSGMPKDRFSAEMPDATLATLKIQPSEPRDSAVYFCASGLGVGNLDTQYFGPGTRLTVL.

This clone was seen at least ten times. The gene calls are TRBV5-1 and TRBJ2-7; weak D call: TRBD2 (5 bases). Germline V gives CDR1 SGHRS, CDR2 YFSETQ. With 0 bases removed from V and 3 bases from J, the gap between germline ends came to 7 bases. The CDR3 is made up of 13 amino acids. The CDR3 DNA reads TGCGCCAGCAGCTTGGAAGCGGTCTACGAGCAGTACTTC. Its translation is CASSLEAVYEQYF.

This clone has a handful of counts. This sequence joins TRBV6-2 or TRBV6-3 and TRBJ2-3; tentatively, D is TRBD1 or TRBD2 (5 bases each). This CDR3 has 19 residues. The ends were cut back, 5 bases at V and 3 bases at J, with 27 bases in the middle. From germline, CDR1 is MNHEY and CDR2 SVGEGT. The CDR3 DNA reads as TGTGCCAGCAGTACCTCCTTAGCGTGGGGGATGGGACGGACAGATACGCAGTATTTT. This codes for CASSTSLAWGMGRTDTQYF.

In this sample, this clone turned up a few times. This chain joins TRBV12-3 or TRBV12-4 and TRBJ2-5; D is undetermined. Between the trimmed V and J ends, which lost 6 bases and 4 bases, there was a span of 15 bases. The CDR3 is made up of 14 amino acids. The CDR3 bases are TGTGCCAGCAGCCTAGTTTGGGGTTTAGAGACCCAGTACTTC. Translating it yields CASSLVWGLETQYF.

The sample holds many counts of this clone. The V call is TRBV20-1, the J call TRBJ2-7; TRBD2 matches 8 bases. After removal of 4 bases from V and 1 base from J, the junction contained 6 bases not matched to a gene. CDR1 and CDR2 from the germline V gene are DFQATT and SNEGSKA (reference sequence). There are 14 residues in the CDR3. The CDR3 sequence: CSATGTSGSYEQYF. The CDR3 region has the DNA TGCAGTGCTACCGGGACTAGTGGTTCCTACGAGCAGTACTTC.

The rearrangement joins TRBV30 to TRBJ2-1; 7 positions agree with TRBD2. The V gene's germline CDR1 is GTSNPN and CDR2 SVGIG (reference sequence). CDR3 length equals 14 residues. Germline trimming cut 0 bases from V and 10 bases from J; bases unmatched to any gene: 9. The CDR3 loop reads CAWSVGRGDREQFF. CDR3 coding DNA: TGTGCCTGGAGTGTGGGCCGGGGGGACCGAGAGCAGTTCTTC.

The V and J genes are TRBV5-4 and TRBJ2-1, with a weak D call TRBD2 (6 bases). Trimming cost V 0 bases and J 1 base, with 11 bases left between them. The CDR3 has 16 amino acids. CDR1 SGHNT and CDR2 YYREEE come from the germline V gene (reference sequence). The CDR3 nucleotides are TGTGCCAGCAGCTTGGCTCTAGCGCCTTCCTACAATGAGCAGTTCTTC. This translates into CASSLALAPSYNEQFF.

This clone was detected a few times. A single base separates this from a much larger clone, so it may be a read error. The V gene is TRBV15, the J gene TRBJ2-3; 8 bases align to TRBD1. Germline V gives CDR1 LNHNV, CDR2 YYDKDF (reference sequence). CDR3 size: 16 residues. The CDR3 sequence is CPTSRAAGGPPDTQYF. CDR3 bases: TGTCCCACCAGCAGGGCAGCAGGGGGCCCCCCAGATACGCAGTATTTT.

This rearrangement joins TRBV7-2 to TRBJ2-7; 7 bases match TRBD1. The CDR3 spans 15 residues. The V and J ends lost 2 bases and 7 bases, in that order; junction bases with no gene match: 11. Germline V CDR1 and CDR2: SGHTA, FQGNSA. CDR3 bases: TGTGCCAGCAGCTTACGCTGTGACAGGGCGGTGGAGCAGTACTTC. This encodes CASSLRCDRAVEQYF.

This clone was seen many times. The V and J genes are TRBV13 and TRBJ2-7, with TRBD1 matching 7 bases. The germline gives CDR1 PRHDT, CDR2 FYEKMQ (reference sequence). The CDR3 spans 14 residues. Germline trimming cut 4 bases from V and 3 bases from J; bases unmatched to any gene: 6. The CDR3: CASSSPTGYYEQYF. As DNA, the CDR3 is TGTGCCAGCAGCTCCCCGACAGGGTACTACGAGCAGTACTTC.

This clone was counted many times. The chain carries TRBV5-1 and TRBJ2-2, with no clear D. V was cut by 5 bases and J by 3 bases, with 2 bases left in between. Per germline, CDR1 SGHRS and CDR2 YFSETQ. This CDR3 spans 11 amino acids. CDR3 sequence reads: CASSDTGELFF. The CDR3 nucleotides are TGCGCCAGCAGTGACACCGGGGAGCTGTTTTTT. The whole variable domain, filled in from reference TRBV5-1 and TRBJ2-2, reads KAGVTQTPRYLIKTRGQQVTLSCSPISGHRSVSWYQQTPGQGLQFLFEYFSETQRNKGNFPGRFSGRQFSNSRSEMNVSTLELGDSALYLCASSDTGELFFGEGSRLTVL.

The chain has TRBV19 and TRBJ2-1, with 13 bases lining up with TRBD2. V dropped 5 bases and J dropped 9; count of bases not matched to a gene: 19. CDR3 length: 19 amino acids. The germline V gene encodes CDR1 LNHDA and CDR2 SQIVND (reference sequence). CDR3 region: CASSSRGTQTSGGDGEQFF. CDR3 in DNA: TGTGCCAGTAGTTCCAGAGGCACACAAACTAGCGGGGGGGACGGTGAGCAGTTCTTC.

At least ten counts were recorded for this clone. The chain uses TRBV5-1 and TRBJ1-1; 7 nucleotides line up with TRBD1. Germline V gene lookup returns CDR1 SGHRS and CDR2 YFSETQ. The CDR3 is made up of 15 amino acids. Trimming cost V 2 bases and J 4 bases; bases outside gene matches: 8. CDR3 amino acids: CASSLERTGRTEAFF. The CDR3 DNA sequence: TGCGCCAGCAGCTTAGAAAGGACAGGACGCACTGAAGCTTTCTTT.

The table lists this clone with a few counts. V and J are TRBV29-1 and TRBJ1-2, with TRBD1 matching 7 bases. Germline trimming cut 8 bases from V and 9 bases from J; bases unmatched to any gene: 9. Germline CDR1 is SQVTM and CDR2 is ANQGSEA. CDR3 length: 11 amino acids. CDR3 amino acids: CSFGGGERYTF. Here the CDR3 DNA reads TGCAGCTTTGGAGGGGGCGAGCGCTACACCTTC.

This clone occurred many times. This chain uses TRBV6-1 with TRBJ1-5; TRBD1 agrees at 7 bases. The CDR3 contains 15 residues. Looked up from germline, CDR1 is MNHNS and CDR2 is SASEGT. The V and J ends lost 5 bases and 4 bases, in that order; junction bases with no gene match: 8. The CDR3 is CASSYIQGWNQPQHF. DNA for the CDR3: TGTGCCAGCAGTTATATACAGGGGTGGAATCAGCCCCAGCATTTT.

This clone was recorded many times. The chain's CDR3 is CASSSGSEAFF. CDR3 in DNA: TGTGCCAGCAGCTCCGGATCTGAAGCTTTCTTT. This chain connects TRBV7-9 to TRBJ1-1; D gene ambiguous. V was shortened by 4 bases and J by 6 bases, with 6 bases between the two germline ends. The germline CDR1 and CDR2 sequences are SEHNR and FQNEAQ (reference sequence). This CDR3 contains 11 residues.

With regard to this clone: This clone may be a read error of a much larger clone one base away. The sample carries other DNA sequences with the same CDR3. CDR3 DNA sequence: TGCAGTGGGCTAGCGGGGGCCGCAGGAGATACGCAGTATTTT. This codes for CSGLAGAAGDTQYF. The V call is TRBV20-1, the J call TRBJ2-3, with TRBD2 matching 10 bases. The J segment lost 5 bases and the V segment lost 7 bases, leaving 9 bases of the junction unmatched. Germline assignment: CDR1 DFQATT and CDR2 SNEGSKA (reference sequence). The CDR3 runs to 14 residues.

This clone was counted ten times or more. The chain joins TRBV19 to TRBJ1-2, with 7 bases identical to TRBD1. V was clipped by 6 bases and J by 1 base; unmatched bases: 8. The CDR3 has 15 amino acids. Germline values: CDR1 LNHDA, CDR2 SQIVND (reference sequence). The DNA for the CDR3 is TGTGCCAGTAGGTTTGTGGACAGGTATAACTATGGCTACACCTTC. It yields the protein CASRFVDRYNYGYTF.

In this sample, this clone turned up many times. The CDR3 loop reads CASSQDRGSPLHF. CDR3 coding DNA: TGTGCCAGCAGCCAAGATCGAGGATCACCCCTCCACTTT. V usage is TRBV4-2 and J usage is TRBJ1-6, with D unresolved. Between the trimmed V and J ends, which lost 0 bases and 10 bases, there was a span of 7 bases. Germline CDR1 is LGHNA and CDR2 is YNFKEQ. The CDR3 is 13 residues long.

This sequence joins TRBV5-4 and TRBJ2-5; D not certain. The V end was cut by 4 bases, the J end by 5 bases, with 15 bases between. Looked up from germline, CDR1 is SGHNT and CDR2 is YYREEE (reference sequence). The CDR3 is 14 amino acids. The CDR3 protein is CASSAVSIGETQYF. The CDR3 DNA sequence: TGTGCCAGCAGCGCAGTGAGCATCGGGGAGACCCAGTACTTC.